This is a list of T cell receptor beta chains from one sample in a study of shared clonotypes between healthy human individuals. Profiled with immunoSEQ multiplex PCR; TCRdb holds only in-frame clones, not every one. The sample consists of about 480,000 clones, about four fifths of them appearing once. The sequenced sample was PBMCs. The receptor source for this set is a woman aged 40 to 50 in good health. Some clones in this sample may be carry-over from other donors' samples. Each CDR3 is given with its conserved first and last residue. The D gene is left open where the match is weak. The size field is filled for only some rows; it gives once, few, many or a size class.

d_call clone_size j_call v_call cdr3_nt cdr3_aa
- - TRBJ2-5 TRBV18 TGTGCCAGCTCAACGACAGGACCTACCCAAGAGACCCAGTACTTC CASSTTGPTQETQYF
TRBD2 - TRBJ2-3 TRBV19 TGTGCCAGTAGTACTAGCGGTGAGAGAACAGATACGCAGTATTTT CASSTSGERTDTQYF
- - TRBJ1-1 TRBV12-5 TGTGCTAGTGGTTTTTTCCCAGTTTTAGTCCGGGGGGACTACACTGAAGCTTTCTTT CASGFFPVLVRGDYTEAFF
TRBD1 - TRBJ2-2 TRBV19 TGTGCCAGTAGACAGGGGCTGAACACCGGGGAGCTGTTTTTT CASRQGLNTGELFF
- - TRBJ2-7 TRBV28 TGTGCTACCCTGGGGAGCTCGGGTGAGCAGTACTTC CATLGSSGEQYF
TRBD1 many TRBJ2-7 TRBV19 TGTGCCAGTGGTAGGGGGCGCGACGAGCAGTACTTC CASGRGRDEQYF
TRBD1 few TRBJ1-2 TRBV28 TGTGCCAGCAGGGGGGGACAGGGCTATGGCTACACCTTC CASRGGQGYGYTF
TRBD2 - TRBJ2-1 TRBV6-1 TGTGCCAGCAGGATAGGTGCGGGAGGGTGGGGTGAGCAGTTCTTC CASRIGAGGWGEQFF
TRBD1 - TRBJ1-2 TRBV11-2 TGTGCCAGCAGCTTGGCCAGGGGGAGAGGCTACACCTTC CASSLARGRGYTF
- - TRBJ1-3 TRBV28 TGTGCCAGCAGTTTAGGGGGCCTGAGAGGAAACACCATATATTTT CASSLGGLRGNTIYF
TRBD2 - TRBJ2-7 TRBV5-1 TGCGCCAGCACCCAGCTAGCGGGAGGGACCTCCGAGCAGTACTTC CASTQLAGGTSEQYF
- few TRBJ2-1 TRBV19 TGTGCCAGTAGTATGAAGGGGAACTACAATGAGCAGTTCTTC CASSMKGNYNEQFF
- many TRBJ1-5 TRBV6-1 TGTGCCAGCAGTGACTGGGAGAATCAGCCCCAGCATTTT CASSDWENQPQHF
TRBD1 - TRBJ2-2 TRBV27 TGTGCCAGCAGTTTGTGGACAGGGGTTGGGCGGCTCACCGGGGAGCTGTTTTTT CASSLWTGVGRLTGELFF
TRBD2 - TRBJ2-5 TRBV7-3 TGTGCCAGCAGCTCGGGACTAGCAGAGACCCAGTACTTC CASSSGLAETQYF
- few TRBJ2-4 TRBV21-1 TGTGCCAGCAGCAAGGGGGAGGAGAGGGCCAAAAACATTCAGTACTTC CASSKGEERAKNIQYF
- - TRBJ1-5 TRBV27 TGTGCCAGCAGTTTTTCCTGGGGGTATAGCAATCAGCCCCAGCATTTT CASSFSWGYSNQPQHF
TRBD1 - TRBJ1-2 TRBV19 TGTGCCAGTAGTCCCGGACAGGGTAACTATGGCTACACCTTC CASSPGQGNYGYTF
- - TRBJ2-1 TRBV4-1 TGCGCCAGCAGCCAAGAGGTTGAGAGTTTTGGCGGGGCTACTAGGAGGAATGAGCAGTTCTTC CASSQEVESFGGATRRNEQFF
- - TRBJ2-5 TRBV7-9 TGTGCCAGCAGCCGATTCTCAGGGGAAGAGACCCAGTACTTC CASSRFSGEETQYF
- - TRBJ1-1 TRBV10-3 TGTGCCATCAGTGACCAGGGGAAGAACACTGAAGCTTTCTTT CAISDQGKNTEAFF
- - TRBJ1-6 TRBV18 TGTGCCAGCTCTAACGAGGGCAAGGATTCACCCCTCCACTTT CASSNEGKDSPLHF
- few TRBJ2-7 TRBV29-1 TGCAGCGTTGAGGAGGGTAGCTCCTACGAGCAGTACTTC CSVEEGSSYEQYF
- - TRBJ1-4 TRBV4-1 TGCGCCAGCAGCCAAGAGGGGGCCACTGAAAAACTGTTTTTT CASSQEGATEKLFF
- - TRBJ1-2 TRBV6-5 TGTGCCAGCAGTCCACGGGTAGTCTATGGCTACACCTTC CASSPRVVYGYTF
- - TRBJ2-2 TRBV4-1 TGCGCCAGCAGCCTCACGACAGGTTCGAACACCGGGGAGCTGTTTTTT CASSLTTGSNTGELFF
- - TRBJ2-3 TRBV7-9 TGTGCCAGCAGCTTAGTTTCTTCTACGCATACGCAGTATTTT CASSLVSSTHTQYF
- few TRBJ1-4 TRBV7-2 TGTGCCAGCAGCTTAGAGGGAGCAGGGGCTTCGGTGAAACTGTTTTTT CASSLEGAGASVKLFF
TRBD2 - TRBJ2-2 TRBV5-1 TGCGCCAGCAGCTTCAGCGGGAGGGCCTCCGGGGAGCTGTTTTTT CASSFSGRASGELFF
TRBD2 - TRBJ2-3 TRBV30 TGTGCCTGGAGTTTGTTAGCGGGCAGCACAGATACGCAGTATTTT CAWSLLAGSTDTQYF
TRBD2 - TRBJ2-1 TRBV7-2 TGTGCCAGCAGCGATCTAGCGGTTATCTACAGTGAGCAGTTCTTC CASSDLAVIYSEQFF